This T cell receptor beta chain appears in the sequencing data of a study of kidney transplant recipient with SARS-CoV-2 infection. TCRdb re-called the reads through MiXCR, storing one row per CDR3 protein. The table lists 200,000 to 300,000 distinct CDR3 sequences, less than 35% of them singletons. This CDR3 has 14 amino acids. V lost 4 bases and J 7 bases, leaving 16 bases between the germline ends. Germline V gene data show CDR1 as SGHAT and CDR2 as FQNNGV. As for this clonotype: A much larger clone sits a single nucleotide away, making a read error possible.

The V call is TRBV11-2, the J call TRBJ1-2; D remains ambiguous. The TCR comes from a young adult male patient who had COVID-19 and was a kidney transplant recipient. Some of the T cells might come from the graft donor. The sample here was a blood sample, taken at baseline and between days 110 and 120 from a kidney transplant recipient. Here the CDR3 DNA reads TGTGCCAGCAGCTCAGCTCGGACGTCTGGTGGCTACACCTTC. It is translated as CASSSARTSGGYTF.